This T cell receptor (beta chain) was identified in a study of T cells expressing NK-cell markers. Study-wide background: In the group of eight sequenced donors, seven were HCMV-seropositive and one was seronegative.

Study-wide results and caveats: A handful of donors likewise had their CD3+CD56-NKG2C+ fraction led by these clonotypes.

This CDR3 region has 13 residues. Looked up from germline, CDR1 is SGHAT and CDR2 is FQNNGV. Scientists made TCR beta cDNA using 5'RACE template switching with UMIs. TCRdb reprocessed the 5' RACE reads and reports one entry per CDR3 protein, with no DNA. Reported are about 260,000 distinct CDR3 sequences; the ten largest clones contain 4% to 5%. As for this clonotype: Its specificity is unknown.

Source material: blood T cells: a sorted CD56 or NKG2C T cell subset, CD4+ or CD8+ T cells, or bulk PBMC T cells (not recorded which). The chain has TRBV11-2 and TRBJ1-2; absent DNA, TCRdb's TRBD1 call cannot be checked. The clonotype comes from a woman aged 18 to 75 in good health. The chain's CDR3 is CASSFRGVGGYTF.